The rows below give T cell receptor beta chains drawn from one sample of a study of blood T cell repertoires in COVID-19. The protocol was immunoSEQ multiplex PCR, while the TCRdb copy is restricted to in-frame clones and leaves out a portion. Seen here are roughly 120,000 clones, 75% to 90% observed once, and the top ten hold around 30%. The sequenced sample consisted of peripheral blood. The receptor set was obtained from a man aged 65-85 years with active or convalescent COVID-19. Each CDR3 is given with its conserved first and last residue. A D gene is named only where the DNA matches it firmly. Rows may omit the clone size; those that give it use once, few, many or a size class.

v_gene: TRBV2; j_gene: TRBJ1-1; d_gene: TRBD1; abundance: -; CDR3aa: CASIPRTGWAFF
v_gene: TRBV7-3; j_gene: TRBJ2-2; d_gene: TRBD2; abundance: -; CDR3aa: CASSLTGLAGEYTGELFF
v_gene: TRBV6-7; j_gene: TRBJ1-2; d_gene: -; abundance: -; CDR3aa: CASSYSPLRGEGEGYTF
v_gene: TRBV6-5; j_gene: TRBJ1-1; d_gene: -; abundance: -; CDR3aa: CASSYYRDKNTEAFF
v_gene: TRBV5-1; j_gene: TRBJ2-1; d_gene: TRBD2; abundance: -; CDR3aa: CASSLTSGLRGEQFF
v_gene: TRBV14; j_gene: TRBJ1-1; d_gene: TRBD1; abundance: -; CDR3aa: CASSQENLRGRNTEAFF
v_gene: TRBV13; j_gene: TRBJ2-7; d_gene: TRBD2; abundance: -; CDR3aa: CARRAGGGLTYEQYF
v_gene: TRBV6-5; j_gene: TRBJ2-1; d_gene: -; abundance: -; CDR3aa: CASSYSIADLYNEQFF
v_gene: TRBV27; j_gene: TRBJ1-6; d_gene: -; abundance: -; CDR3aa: CASRPGLQNSPLHF
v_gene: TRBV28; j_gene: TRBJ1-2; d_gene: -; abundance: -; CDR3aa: CASSWGVSGHIYGYTF
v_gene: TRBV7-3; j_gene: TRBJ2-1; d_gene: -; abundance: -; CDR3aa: CASSLVAAAEQFF
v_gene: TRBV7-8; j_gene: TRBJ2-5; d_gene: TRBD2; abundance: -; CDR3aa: CASSRTSGSEETQYF
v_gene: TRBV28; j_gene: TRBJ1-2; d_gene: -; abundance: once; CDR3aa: CASSPPETGLDGYTF
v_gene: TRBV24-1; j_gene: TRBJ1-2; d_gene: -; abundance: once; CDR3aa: CATSDPQGYGYTF
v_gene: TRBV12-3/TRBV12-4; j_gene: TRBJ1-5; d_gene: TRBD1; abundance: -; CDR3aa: CASRLQGTQHF
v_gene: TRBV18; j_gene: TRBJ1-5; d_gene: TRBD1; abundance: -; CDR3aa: CASSPNNLGQGAAQGNQPQHF
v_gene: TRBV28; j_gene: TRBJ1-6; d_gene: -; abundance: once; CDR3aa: CASIQGSYNSPLHF
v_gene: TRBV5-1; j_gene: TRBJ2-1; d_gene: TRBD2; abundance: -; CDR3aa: CASSLQLAGGLNEQFF
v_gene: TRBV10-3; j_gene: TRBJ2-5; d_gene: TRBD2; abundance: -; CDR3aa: CAITSGIQETQYF
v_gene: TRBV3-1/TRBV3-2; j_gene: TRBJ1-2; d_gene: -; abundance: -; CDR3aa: CASSPTVSSPGYTF
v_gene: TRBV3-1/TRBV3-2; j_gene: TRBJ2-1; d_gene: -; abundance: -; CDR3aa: CASSQVPGNEQFF
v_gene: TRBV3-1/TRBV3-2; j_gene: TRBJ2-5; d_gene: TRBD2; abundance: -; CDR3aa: CASSLGEGTQETQYF
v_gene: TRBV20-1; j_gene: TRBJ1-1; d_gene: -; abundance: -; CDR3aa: CSASIPPQNTEAFF
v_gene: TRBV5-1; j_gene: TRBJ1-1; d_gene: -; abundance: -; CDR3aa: CASSAGKDTEAFF
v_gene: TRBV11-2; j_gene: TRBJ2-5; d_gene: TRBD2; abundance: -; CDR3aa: CASSPRGGLAGVRETQYF
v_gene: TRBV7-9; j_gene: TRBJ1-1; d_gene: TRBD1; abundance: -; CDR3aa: CASSLYDRGTEAFF
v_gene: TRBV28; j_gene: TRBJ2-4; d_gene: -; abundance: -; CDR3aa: CASSLAAIAKNIQYF
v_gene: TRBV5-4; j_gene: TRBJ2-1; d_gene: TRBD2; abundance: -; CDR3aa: CASRGSGRGAYNEQFF
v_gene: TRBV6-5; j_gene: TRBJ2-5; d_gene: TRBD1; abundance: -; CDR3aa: CASRLDRGRGETQYF
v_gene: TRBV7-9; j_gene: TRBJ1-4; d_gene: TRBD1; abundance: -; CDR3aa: CASSPGQGEEKLFF
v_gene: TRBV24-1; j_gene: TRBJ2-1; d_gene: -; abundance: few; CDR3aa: CATSEHEQGISYNEQFF
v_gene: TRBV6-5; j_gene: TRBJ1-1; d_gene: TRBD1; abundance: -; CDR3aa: CASRKGQMRTEAFF
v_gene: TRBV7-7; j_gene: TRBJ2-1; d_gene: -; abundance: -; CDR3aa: CASSFSEGYEQFF
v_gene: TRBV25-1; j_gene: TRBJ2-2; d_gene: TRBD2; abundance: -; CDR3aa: CASSDPSSGGTGELFF
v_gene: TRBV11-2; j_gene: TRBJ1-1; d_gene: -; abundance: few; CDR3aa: CASSLGSGPRGAFF
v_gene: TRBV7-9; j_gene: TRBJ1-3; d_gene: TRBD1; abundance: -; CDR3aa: CASSLGGQGFSGNTIYF
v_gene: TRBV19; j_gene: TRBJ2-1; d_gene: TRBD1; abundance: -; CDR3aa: CASSMGQGVNEQFF
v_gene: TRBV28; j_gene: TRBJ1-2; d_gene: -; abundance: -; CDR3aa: CASTRGGARQDGYTF
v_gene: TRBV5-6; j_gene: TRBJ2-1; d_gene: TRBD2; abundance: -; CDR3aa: CASSFRTSSYNEQFF
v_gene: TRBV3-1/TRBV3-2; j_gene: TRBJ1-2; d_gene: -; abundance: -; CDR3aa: CASSQEGSNYGYTF
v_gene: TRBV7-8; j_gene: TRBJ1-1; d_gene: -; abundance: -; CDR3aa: CASSLMTATEAFF
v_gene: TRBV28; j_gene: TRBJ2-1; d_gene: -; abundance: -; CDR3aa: CASLPSDSYNEQFF
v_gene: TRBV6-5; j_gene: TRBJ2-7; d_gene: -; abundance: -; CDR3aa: CASSYSIERSYEQYF
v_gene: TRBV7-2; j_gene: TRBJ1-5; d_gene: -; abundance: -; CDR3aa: CASSLGVNQPQHF
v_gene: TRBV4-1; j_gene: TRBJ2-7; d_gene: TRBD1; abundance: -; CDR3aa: CASSNTGTGYEQYF
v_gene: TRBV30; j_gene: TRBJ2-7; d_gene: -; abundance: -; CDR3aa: CAADRNHGEQYF
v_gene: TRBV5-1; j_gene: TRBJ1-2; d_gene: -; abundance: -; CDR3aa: CASSFSGAGYGYTF
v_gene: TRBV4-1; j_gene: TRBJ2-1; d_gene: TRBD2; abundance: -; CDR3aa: CASSQDRLAALRHEQFF
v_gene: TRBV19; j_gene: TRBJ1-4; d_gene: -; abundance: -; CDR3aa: CASSIERKLFF
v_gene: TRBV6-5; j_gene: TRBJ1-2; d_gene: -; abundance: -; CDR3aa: CASSYNGGAYGYTF
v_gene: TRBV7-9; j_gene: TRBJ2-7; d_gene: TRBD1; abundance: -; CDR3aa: CASSRDGDRYEQYF
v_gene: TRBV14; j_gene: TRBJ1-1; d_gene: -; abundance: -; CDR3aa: CASSPSVAEAFF
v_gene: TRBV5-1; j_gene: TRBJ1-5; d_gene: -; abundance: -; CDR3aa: CASSLGGGDNQPQHF
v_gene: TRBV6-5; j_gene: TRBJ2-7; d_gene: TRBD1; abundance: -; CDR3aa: CASSYRRTGVYEQYF
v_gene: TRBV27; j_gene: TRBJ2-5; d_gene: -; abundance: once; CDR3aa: CASSLRQGLETQYF
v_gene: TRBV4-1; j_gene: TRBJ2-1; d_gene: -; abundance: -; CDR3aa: CASSQVAGGLGPRNEQFF
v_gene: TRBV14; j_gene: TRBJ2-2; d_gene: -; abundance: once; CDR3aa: CASSLGTSRLSGELFF
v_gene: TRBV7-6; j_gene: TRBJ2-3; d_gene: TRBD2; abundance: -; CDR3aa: CASSRSGSGTDTQYF
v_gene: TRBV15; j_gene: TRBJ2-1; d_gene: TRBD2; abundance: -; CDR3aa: CATSRASGRDNEQFF
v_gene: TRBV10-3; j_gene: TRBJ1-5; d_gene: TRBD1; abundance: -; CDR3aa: CAISPAGQGGRQPQHF